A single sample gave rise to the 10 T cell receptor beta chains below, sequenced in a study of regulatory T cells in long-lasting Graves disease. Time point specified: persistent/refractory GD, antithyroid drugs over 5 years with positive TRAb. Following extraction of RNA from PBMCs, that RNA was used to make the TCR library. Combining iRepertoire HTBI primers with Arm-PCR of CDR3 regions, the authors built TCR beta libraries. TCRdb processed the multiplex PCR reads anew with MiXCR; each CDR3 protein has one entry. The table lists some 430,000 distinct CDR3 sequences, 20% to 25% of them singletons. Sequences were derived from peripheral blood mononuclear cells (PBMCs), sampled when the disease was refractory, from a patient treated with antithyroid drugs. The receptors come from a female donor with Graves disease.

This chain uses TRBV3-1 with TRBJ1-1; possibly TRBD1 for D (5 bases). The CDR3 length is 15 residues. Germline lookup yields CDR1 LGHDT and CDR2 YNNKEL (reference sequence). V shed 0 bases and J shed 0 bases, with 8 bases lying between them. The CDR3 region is CASSQEDILNTEAFF. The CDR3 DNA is TGTGCCAGCAGCCAAGAGGACATACTGAACACTGAAGCTTTCTTT.

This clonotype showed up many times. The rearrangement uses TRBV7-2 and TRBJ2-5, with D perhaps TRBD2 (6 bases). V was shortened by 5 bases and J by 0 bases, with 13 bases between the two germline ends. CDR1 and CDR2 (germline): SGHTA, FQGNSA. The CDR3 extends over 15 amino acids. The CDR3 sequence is CASSPQGTYQETQYF. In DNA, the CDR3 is TGTGCCAGCAGCCCCCAAGGGACTTACCAAGAGACCCAGTACTTC.

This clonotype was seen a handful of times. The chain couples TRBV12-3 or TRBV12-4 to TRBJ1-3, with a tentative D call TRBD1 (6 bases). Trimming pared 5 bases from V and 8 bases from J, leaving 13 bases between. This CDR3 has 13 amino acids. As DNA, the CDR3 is TGTGCCAGCAGTCCGCGGGAGGGGGACACCATATATTTT. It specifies CASSPREGDTIYF.

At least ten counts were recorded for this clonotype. The DNA for the CDR3 is TGTGCCAGCAGTTACGCTGGGAGAAACACTGAAGCTTTCTTT. Residues: CASSYAGRNTEAFF. This chain joins TRBV6-2 or TRBV6-3 and TRBJ1-1; no firm D call. This CDR3 has 14 amino acids. Germline V CDR1 and CDR2: MNHEY, SVGEGT. Trimming took off 2 bases at V and 2 bases at J, with 9 bases between the two ends.

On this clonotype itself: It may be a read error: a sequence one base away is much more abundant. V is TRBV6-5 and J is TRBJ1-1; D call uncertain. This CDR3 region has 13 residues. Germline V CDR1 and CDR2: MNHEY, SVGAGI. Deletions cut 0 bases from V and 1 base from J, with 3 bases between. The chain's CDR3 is CASSYSENTEAFF. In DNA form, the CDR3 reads TGTGCCAGCAGTTACTCGGAGAACACTGAAGCTTTCTTT.

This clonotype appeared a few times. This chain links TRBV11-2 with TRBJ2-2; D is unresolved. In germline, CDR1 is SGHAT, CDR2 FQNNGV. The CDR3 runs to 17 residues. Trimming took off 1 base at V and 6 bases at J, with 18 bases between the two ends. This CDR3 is CASSLAPLGPRAGELFF. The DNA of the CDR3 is TGTGCCAGCAGCTTAGCCCCCCTCGGGCCTCGGGCCGGGGAGCTGTTTTTT. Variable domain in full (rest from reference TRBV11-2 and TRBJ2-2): EAGVAQSPRYKIIEKRQSVAFWCNPISGHATLYWYQQILGQGPKLLIQFQNNGVVDDSQLPKDRFSAERLKGVDSTLKIQPAKLEDSAVYLCASSLAPLGPRAGELFFGEGSRLTVL.

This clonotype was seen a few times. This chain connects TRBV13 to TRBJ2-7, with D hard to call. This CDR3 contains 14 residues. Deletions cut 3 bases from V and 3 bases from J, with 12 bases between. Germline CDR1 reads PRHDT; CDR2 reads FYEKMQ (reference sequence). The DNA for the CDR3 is TGTGCCAGCAGCTTCCCCCCCAAGAACTACGAGCAGTACTTC. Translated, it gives CASSFPPKNYEQYF.

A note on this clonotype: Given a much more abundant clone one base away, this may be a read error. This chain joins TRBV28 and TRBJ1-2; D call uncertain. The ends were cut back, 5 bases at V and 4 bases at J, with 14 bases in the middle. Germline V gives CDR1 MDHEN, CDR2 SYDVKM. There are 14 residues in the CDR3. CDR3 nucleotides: TGTGCCAGCAGTCCCCCCTCGGGGAGCTATGGCTACACCTTC. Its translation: CASSPPSGSYGYTF.

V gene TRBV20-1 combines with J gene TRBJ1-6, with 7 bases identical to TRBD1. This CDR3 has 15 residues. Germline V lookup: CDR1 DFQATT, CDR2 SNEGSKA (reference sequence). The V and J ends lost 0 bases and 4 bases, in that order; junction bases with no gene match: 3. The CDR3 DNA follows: TGCAGTGCTAGAGACCCGGGACAGTATAATTCACCCCTCCACTTT. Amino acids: CSARDPGQYNSPLHF.

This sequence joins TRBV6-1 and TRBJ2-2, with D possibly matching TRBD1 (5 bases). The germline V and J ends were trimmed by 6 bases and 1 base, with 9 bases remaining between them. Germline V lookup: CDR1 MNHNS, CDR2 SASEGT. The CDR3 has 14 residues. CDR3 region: CASRDTMNTGELFF. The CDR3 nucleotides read TGTGCCAGCAGGGACACCATGAACACCGGGGAGCTGTTTTTT.